This record covers a single TCR beta chain. This sample was taken from a study of blood T cell repertoires in COVID-19. Libraries were prepared by immunoSEQ multiplex PCR; TCRdb keeps only in-frame clonotypes and omits some of them. This sample has fewer than 200,000 clones, with about four fifths found just once. What was sequenced was PBMCs or T cells enriched from blood (not recorded which). The sequence came from a man aged 45-65 years who had recovered from COVID-19.

The CDR3: CAISTGTGGGYTF. The DNA of the CDR3 is TGTGCCATCAGCACCGGGACAGGGGGCGGCTACACCTTC. The chain employs TRBV10-3 and TRBJ1-2; 12 bases agree with TRBD1. CDR1 ENHRY and CDR2 SYGVKD come from the germline V gene. The CDR3 spans 13 residues. The V segment lost 6 bases and the J segment 8 bases; nucleotides outside the gene matches: 4.